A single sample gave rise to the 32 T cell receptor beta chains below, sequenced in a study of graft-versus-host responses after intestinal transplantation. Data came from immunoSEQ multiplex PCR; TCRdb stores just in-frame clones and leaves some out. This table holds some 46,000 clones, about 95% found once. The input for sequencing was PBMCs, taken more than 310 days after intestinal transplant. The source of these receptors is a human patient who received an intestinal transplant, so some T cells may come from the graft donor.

CDR3 in amino acids: CASRKRSGQLLDTQYF. Here the CDR3 DNA reads TGTGCCAGCCGCAAACGATCGGGACAACTTCTAGATACGCAGTATTTT. The chain recombines TRBV19 with TRBJ2-3, with TRBD1 as a possible D gene (6 bases). The CDR3 spans 16 residues. With 9 bases removed from V and 5 bases from J, the gap between germline ends came to 24 bases. Germline CDR1 reads LNHDA; CDR2 reads SQIVND (reference sequence).

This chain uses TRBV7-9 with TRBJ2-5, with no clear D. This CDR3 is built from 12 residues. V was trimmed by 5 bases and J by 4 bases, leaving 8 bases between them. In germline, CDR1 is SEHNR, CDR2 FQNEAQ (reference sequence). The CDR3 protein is CASSPGRETQYF. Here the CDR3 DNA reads TGTGCCAGCAGCCCAGGTCGAGAGACCCAGTACTTC.

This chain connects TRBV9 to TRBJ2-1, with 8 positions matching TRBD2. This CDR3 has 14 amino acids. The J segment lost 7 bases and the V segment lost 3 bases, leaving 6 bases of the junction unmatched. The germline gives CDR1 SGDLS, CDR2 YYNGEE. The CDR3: CASSGPGLGNEQFF. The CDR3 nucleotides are TGTGCCAGCAGCGGTCCGGGACTAGGAAATGAGCAGTTCTTC.

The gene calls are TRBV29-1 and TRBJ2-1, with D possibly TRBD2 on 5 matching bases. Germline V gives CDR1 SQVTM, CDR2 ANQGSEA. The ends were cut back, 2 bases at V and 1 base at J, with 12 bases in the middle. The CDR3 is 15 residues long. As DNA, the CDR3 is TGCAGCGTTGAACCCGGCCCGGGATCCTACAATGAGCAGTTCTTC. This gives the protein CSVEPGPGSYNEQFF.

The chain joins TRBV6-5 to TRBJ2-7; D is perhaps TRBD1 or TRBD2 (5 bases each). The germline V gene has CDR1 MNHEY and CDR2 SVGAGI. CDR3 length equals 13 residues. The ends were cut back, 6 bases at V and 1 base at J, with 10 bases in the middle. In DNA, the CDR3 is TGTGCCAGCAGACGGGACCTTTCCTACGAGCAGTACTTC. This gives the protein CASRRDLSYEQYF.

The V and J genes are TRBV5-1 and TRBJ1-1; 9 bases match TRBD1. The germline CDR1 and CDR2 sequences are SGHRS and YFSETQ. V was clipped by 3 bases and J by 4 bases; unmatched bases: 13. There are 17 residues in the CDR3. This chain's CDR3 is CASSYSGTGSLGTEAFF. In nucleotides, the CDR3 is TGCGCCAGCAGCTACTCCGGGACAGGGTCTTTGGGCACTGAAGCTTTCTTT.

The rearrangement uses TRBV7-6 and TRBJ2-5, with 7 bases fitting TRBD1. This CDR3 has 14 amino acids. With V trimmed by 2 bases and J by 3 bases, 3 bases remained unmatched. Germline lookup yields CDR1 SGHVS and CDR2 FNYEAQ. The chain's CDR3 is CASSLTQGEETQYF. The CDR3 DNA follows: TGTGCCAGCAGCTTAACCCAGGGGGAAGAGACCCAGTACTTC.

CDR3 sequence: CASSPGQGGEKLFF. In DNA, the CDR3 is TGTGCCAGCAGCCCAGGACAGGGTGGGGAAAAACTGTTTTTT. This chain uses TRBV9 with TRBJ1-4, with 8 positions matching TRBD1. In germline, CDR1 is SGDLS, CDR2 YYNGEE. V trimming: 4 bases; J trimming: 8 bases; junction bases outside the gene matches: 7. The CDR3 length is 14 residues.

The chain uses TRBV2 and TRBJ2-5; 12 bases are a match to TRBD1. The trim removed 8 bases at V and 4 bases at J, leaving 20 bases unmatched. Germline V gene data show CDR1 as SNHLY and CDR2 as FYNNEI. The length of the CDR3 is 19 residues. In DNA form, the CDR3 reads TGTGCCAGCGGGTCGTTTACGGGGACAGGGGGCTTGAGGCTAGAGACCCAGTACTTC. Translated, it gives CASGSFTGTGGLRLETQYF.

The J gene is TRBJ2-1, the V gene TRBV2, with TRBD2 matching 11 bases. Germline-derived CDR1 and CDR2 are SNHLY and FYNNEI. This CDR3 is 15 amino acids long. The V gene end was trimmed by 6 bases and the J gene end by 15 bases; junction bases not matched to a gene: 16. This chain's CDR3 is CASSVSGGALALPFF. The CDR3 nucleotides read TGTGCCAGCAGCGTTAGCGGGGGGGCCTTAGCATTGCCGTTCTTC.

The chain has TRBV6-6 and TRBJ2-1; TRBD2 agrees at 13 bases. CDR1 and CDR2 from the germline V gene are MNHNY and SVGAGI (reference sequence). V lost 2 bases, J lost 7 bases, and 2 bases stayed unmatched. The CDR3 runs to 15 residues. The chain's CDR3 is CASSYGTSGTNEQFF. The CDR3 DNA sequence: TGTGCCAGCAGTTACGGGACTAGCGGGACTAATGAGCAGTTCTTC.

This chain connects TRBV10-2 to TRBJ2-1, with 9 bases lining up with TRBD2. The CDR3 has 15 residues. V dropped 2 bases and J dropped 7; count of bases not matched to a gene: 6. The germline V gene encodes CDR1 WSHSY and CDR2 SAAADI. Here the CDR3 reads CASSETAGGNNEQFF. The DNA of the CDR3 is TGCGCCAGCAGTGAGACAGCGGGGGGAAATAATGAGCAGTTCTTC.

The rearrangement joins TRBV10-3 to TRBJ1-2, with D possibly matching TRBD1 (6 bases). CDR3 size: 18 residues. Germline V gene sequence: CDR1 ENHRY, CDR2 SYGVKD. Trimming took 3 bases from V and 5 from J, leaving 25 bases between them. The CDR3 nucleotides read TGTGCCATCAGTGATTCAACCCGGGACACGGCTGTCCCTTATGGCTACACCTTC. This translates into CAISDSTRDTAVPYGYTF.

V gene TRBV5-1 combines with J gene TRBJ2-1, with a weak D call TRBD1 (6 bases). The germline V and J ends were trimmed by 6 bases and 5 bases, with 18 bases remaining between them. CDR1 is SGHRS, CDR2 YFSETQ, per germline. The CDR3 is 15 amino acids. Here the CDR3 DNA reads TGCGCCAGCACCAAAACCGGGACACGTGACAATGAGCAGTTCTTC. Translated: CASTKTGTRDNEQFF.

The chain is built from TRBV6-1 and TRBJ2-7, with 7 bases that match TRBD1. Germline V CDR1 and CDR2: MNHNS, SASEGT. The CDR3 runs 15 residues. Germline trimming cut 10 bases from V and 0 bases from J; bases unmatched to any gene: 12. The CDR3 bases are TGTGCCACCCTCCCCCCGGACAGGAGCTCCTACGAGCAGTACTTC. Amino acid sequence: CATLPPDRSSYEQYF.

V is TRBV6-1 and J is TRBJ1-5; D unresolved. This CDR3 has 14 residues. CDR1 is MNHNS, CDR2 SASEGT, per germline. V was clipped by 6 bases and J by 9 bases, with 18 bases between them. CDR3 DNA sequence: TGTGCCAGCAGCCGTGGACCCACGGGTGGGCCCCAGCATTTT. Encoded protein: CASSRGPTGGPQHF.

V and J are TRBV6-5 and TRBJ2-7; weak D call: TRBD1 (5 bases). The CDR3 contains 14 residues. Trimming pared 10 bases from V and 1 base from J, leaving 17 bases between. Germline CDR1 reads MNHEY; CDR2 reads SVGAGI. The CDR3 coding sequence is TGTGCCACCCAACAGGTTTCGGGTTCCTACGAGCAGTACTTC. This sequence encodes CATQQVSGSYEQYF.

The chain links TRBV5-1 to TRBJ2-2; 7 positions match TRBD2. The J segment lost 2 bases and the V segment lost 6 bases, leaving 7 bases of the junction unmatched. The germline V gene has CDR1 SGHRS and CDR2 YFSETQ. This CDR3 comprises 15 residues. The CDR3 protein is CASKASGTNTGELFF. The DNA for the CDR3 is TGCGCCAGCAAGGCCAGCGGGACCAACACCGGGGAGCTGTTTTTT.

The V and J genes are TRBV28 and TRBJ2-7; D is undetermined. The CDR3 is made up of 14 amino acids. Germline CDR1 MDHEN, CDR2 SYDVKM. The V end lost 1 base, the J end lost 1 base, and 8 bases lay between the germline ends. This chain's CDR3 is CASSLSGPSYEQYF. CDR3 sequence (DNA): TGTGCCAGCAGTTTATCCGGTCCGTCCTACGAGCAGTACTTC.

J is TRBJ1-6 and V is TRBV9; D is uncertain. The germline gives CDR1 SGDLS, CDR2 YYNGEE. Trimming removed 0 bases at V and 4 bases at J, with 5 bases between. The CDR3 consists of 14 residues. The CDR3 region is CASSVEQYNSPLHF. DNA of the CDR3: TGTGCCAGCAGCGTAGAACAGTATAATTCACCCCTCCACTTT.

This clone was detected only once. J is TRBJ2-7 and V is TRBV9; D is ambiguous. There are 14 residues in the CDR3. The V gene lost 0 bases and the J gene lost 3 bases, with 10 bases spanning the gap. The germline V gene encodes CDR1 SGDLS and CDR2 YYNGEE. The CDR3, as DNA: TGTGCCAGCAGCGTAGATCTAGGGTTCTACGAGCAGTACTTC. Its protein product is CASSVDLGFYEQYF.

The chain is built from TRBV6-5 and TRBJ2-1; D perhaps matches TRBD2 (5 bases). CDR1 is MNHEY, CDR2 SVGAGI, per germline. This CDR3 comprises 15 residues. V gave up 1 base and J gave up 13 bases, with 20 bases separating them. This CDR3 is CASSYLSGAGGDQFF. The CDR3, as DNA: TGTGCCAGCAGTTACTTAAGCGGAGCAGGAGGAGATCAGTTCTTC.

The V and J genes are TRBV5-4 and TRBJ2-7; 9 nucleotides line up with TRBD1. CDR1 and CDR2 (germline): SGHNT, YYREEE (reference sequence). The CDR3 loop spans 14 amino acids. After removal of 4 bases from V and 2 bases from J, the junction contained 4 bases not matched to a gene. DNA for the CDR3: TGTGCCAGCAGCCCCTGGGACAGGGCCTACGAGCAGTACTTC. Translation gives CASSPWDRAYEQYF. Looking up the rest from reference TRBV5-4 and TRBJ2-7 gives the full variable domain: ETGVTQSPTHLIKTRGQQVTLRCSSQSGHNTVSWYQQALGQGPQFIFQYYREEENGRGNFPPRFSGLQFPNYSSELNVNALELDDSALYLCASSPWDRAYEQYFGPGTRLTVT.

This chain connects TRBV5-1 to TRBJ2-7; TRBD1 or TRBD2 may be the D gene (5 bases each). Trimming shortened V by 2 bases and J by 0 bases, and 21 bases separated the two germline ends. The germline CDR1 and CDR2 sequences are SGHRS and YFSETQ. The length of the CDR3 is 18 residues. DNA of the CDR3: TGCGCCAGCAGCTTAAGGGCCGGGACGGCGAGTCGCTCCTACGAGCAGTACTTC. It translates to CASSLRAGTASRSYEQYF.

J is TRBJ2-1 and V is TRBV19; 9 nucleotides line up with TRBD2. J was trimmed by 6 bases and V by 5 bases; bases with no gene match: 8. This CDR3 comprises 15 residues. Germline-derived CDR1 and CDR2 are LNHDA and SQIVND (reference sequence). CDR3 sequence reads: CASSPPSGKTNEQFF. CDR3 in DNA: TGTGCCAGTAGTCCCCCTAGCGGGAAAACCAATGAGCAGTTCTTC.

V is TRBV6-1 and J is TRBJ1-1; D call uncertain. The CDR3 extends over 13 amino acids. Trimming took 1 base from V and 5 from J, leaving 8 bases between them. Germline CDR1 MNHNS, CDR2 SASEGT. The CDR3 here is CASSEGWRTEAFF. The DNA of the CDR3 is TGTGCCAGCAGTGAAGGTTGGAGGACTGAAGCTTTCTTT.

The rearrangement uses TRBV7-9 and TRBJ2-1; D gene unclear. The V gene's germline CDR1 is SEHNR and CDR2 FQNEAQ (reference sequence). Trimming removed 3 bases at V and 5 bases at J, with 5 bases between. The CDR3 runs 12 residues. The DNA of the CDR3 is TGTGCCAGCAGCTTCATCGACAATGAGCAGTTCTTC. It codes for CASSFIDNEQFF.

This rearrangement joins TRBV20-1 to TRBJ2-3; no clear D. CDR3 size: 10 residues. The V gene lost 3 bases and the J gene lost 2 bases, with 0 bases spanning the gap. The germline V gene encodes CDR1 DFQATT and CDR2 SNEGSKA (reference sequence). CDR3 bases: TGCAGTGCTAGCACAGATACGCAGTATTTT. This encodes CSASTDTQYF.

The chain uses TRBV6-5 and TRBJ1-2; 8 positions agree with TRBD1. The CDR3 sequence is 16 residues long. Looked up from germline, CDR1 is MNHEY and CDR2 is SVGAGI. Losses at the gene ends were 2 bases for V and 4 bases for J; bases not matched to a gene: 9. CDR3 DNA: TGTGCCAGCAGTTACGGTGGCGACAGGGGATTCTATGGCTACACCTTC. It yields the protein CASSYGGDRGFYGYTF.

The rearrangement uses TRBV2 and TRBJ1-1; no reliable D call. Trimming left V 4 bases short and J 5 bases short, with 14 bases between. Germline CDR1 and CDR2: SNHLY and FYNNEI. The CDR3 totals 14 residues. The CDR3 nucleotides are TGTGCCAGCAGTGCGAACGAGGGTGGAACTGAAGCTTTCTTT. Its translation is CASSANEGGTEAFF.

DNA for the CDR3: TGTGCCAGCAGTACAGGGGGCAAGCCACCCCTCCACTTT. Translating gives CASSTGGKPPLHF. The V gene is TRBV6-5, the J gene TRBJ1-6; 9 bases line up with TRBD1. The V gene end was trimmed by 5 bases and the J gene end by 11 bases; junction bases not matched to a gene: 4. Germline CDR1 is MNHEY and CDR2 is SVGAGI. The length of the CDR3 is 13 residues.

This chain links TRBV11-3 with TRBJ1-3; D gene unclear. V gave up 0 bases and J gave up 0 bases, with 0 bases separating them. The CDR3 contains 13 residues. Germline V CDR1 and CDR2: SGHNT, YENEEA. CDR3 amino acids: CASSLDSGNTIYF. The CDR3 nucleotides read TGTGCCAGCAGCTTAGACTCTGGAAACACCATATATTTT. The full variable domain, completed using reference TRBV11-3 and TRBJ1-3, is EAGVVQSPRYKIIEKKQPVAFWCNPISGHNTLYWYLQNLGQGPELLIRYENEEAVDDSQLPKDRFSAERLKGVDSTLKIQPAELGDSAVYLCASSLDSGNTIYFGEGSWLTVV.